Below, 29 T cell receptor beta chains from the same sample are listed, as sequenced in a study of identifying expanded T cells in peripheral blood. Using immunoSEQ multiplex PCR, the repertoire was profiled, and TCRdb retains in-frame clones only, with some absent. The table shows some 65,000 clones, with about four fifths occurring only once. Sequenced: blood. The receptors originated from a person aged 18 to 75 in good health.

This chain connects TRBV2 to TRBJ2-2, with no clear D. Trimming left V 6 bases short and J 1 base short, with 6 bases between. Germline-derived CDR1 and CDR2 are SNHLY and FYNNEI. There are 13 residues in the CDR3. CDR3 nucleotides: TGTGCCAGCAGGTGGGGGAACACCGGGGAGCTGTTTTTT. Its translation: CASRWGNTGELFF.

The chain combines TRBV19 with TRBJ1-1, with 8 positions matching TRBD1. V was clipped by 5 bases and J by 1 base; unmatched bases: 6. The CDR3 spans 15 residues. Germline V gives CDR1 LNHDA, CDR2 SQIVND (reference sequence). The CDR3 DNA sequence: TGTGCCAGTAGTTGGACAGGGCGAACGAACACTGAAGCTTTCTTT. Its protein product is CASSWTGRTNTEAFF.

This clone is a singleton in its sample. V is TRBV11-2 and J is TRBJ1-2; D may be TRBD1 (6 bases). CDR3 length equals 14 residues. Trimming pared 3 bases from V and 6 bases from J, leaving 14 bases between. The V gene's germline CDR1 is SGHAT and CDR2 FQNNGV. CDR3 nucleotides: TGTGCCAGCAGCTTCGTCAACAGGGAAAATGGCTACACCTTC. Translating gives CASSFVNRENGYTF.

In DNA form, the CDR3 reads TGTGCCAGCAATACACAGGGGGCCAAAAACATTCAGTACTTC. Translated, it gives CASNTQGAKNIQYF. V gene TRBV6-6 combines with J gene TRBJ2-4; 7 bases fit TRBD1. With 7 bases clipped from V and 1 base from J, the junction kept 4 bases outside the gene matches. The CDR3 loop spans 14 amino acids. Germline CDR1 MNHNY, CDR2 SVGAGI (reference sequence).

J is TRBJ1-5 and V is TRBV15; D might be TRBD1 (6 bases). V was clipped by 5 bases and J by 2 bases, with 10 bases between them. Germline V gene data show CDR1 as LNHNV and CDR2 as YYDKDF (reference sequence). This CDR3 spans 14 amino acids. CDR3 DNA sequence: TGTGCCACCAGCCCGGCAGGGGGCAATCAGCCCCAGCATTTT. This sequence encodes CATSPAGGNQPQHF.

This sequence joins TRBV5-1 and TRBJ1-2; TRBD1 might be the D (5 bases). CDR1 and CDR2 (germline): SGHRS, YFSETQ. Trimming took 4 bases from V and 8 from J, leaving 15 bases between them. CDR3 size: 13 residues. The CDR3 is CASSSLQETGYTF. In DNA, the CDR3 is TGCGCCAGCAGCAGTTTACAGGAAACGGGCTACACCTTC.

The CDR3 spells CASSVQGRNQPQHF. DNA of the CDR3: TGTGCCAGCAGCGTCCAGGGGCGGAATCAGCCCCAGCATTTT. The rearrangement uses TRBV5-8 and TRBJ1-5; D possibly corresponds to TRBD1 (6 bases). From germline, CDR1 is SGHTS and CDR2 YDEGEE. This CDR3 spans 14 amino acids. The V end lost 4 bases, the J end lost 4 bases, and 12 bases lay between the germline ends.

The chain links TRBV10-3 to TRBJ2-4; D is perhaps TRBD1 (6 bases). CDR3 length: 15 residues. Per germline, CDR1 ENHRY and CDR2 SYGVKD. Deletions cut 8 bases from V and 8 bases from J, with 22 bases between. The CDR3 spells CAISRMAGAGDIQYF. The CDR3 nucleotides are TGTGCCATCTCTCGGATGGCAGGGGCTGGAGACATTCAGTACTTC.

Sample share makes this clone medium-sized. The CDR3 sequence is CASSPRSADYGYTF. The CDR3 coding sequence is TGCGCCAGCAGCCCTCGAAGTGCGGATTATGGCTACACCTTC. The chain carries TRBV4-1 and TRBJ1-2; no definite D call. Trimming shortened V by 4 bases and J by 5 bases, and 14 bases separated the two germline ends. This CDR3 has 14 amino acids. Looked up from germline, CDR1 is MGHRA and CDR2 is YSYEKL.

The V and J genes are TRBV6-1 and TRBJ2-2; the D gene is possibly TRBD2 (5 bases). The CDR3 is made up of 14 amino acids. With 4 bases removed from V and 4 bases from J, the gap between germline ends came to 10 bases. Germline-derived CDR1 and CDR2 are MNHNS and SASEGT. The DNA of the CDR3 is TGTGCCAGCAGTGTCGGACTGGTCACCGGGGAGCTGTTTTTT. Amino acids: CASSVGLVTGELFF.

This clone was found a few times. This chain links TRBV6-1 with TRBJ2-6; no firm D call. CDR3 length: 16 amino acids. CDR1 MNHNS and CDR2 SASEGT come from the germline V gene. The ends were cut back, 0 bases at V and 5 bases at J, with 11 bases in the middle. CDR3 region: CASSEAQSSRANVLTF. The CDR3 bases are TGTGCCAGCAGTGAAGCGCAGAGTAGTCGGGCCAACGTCCTGACTTTC.

The chain recombines TRBV30 with TRBJ1-2; D is perhaps TRBD1 (6 bases). CDR1 and CDR2 (germline): GTSNPN, SVGIG (reference sequence). The V gene lost 3 bases and the J gene lost 13 bases, with 18 bases spanning the gap. The CDR3 runs to 12 residues. The CDR3 spells CAWSGGERGLTF. CDR3 nucleotide sequence: TGTGCCTGGAGCGGGGGAGAACGGGGGCTCACCTTC.

This clone has a handful of counts. This sequence joins TRBV30 and TRBJ1-1; no definite D call. Germline V lookup: CDR1 GTSNPN, CDR2 SVGIG (reference sequence). V lost 2 bases to trimming and J lost 3 bases, with 7 bases between them. The CDR3 covers 12 residues. CDR3 amino acids: CAWSPLDTEAFF. The CDR3 DNA reads as TGTGCCTGGAGTCCACTCGACACTGAAGCTTTCTTT. The full variable domain, completed using reference TRBV30 and TRBJ1-1, is SQTIHQWPATLVQPVGSPLSLECTVEGTSNPNLYWYRQAAGRGLQLLFYSVGIGQISSEVPQNLSASRPQDRQFILSSKKLLLSDSGFYLCAWSPLDTEAFFGQGTRLTVV.

The chain couples TRBV5-1 to TRBJ1-2, with D unclear. This CDR3 has 15 residues. In germline, CDR1 is SGHRS, CDR2 YFSETQ. Trimming removed 0 bases from V and 4 bases from J, with 13 bases in between. CDR3 region: CASSLAWWTAYGYTF. In nucleotides, the CDR3 is TGCGCCAGCAGCTTGGCCTGGTGGACGGCCTATGGCTACACCTTC. Looking up the rest from reference TRBV5-1 and TRBJ1-2 gives the full variable domain: KAGVTQTPRYLIKTRGQQVTLSCSPISGHRSVSWYQQTPGQGLQFLFEYFSETQRNKGNFPGRFSGRQFSNSRSEMNVSTLELGDSALYLCASSLAWWTAYGYTFGSGTRLTVV.

The V call is TRBV27, the J call TRBJ2-3; D possibly corresponds to TRBD2 (6 bases). The length of the CDR3 is 15 residues. Germline CDR1 is MNHEY and CDR2 is SMNVEV (reference sequence). V was shortened by 10 bases and J by 1 base, with 18 bases between the two germline ends. DNA of the CDR3: TGTGCCACCGCGCGGGGTTTGAGGGGCACAGATACGCAGTATTTT. It encodes CATARGLRGTDTQYF.

This clone was detected only a few times. The chain employs TRBV7-9 and TRBJ2-2, with TRBD1 identical over 9 bases. The CDR3 is 15 residues long. V shed 4 bases, J shed 6 bases, and the junction held 6 bases outside the gene matches. Germline CDR1 and CDR2: SEHNR and FQNEAQ (reference sequence). CDR3 in amino acids: CASSSGTGRSGELFF. The CDR3 bases are TGTGCCAGCAGCTCCGGGACAGGGCGATCCGGGGAGCTGTTTTTT.

The chain couples TRBV28 to TRBJ1-2, with D possibly TRBD1 on 6 matching bases. The CDR3 covers 14 residues. The V gene's germline CDR1 is MDHEN and CDR2 SYDVKM. V lost 6 bases and J lost 3, with 14 bases in between. The CDR3: CASSSRQDYYGYTF. CDR3 DNA sequence: TGTGCCAGCAGCTCCCGACAGGACTACTATGGCTACACCTTC.

The chain carries TRBV11-2 and TRBJ1-1, with unresolved D. Germline lookup yields CDR1 SGHAT and CDR2 FQNNGV. Trimming removed 3 bases from V and 5 bases from J, with 4 bases in between. The CDR3 has 11 residues. CDR3 in amino acids: CASSLMTEAFF. The CDR3 bases are TGTGCCAGCAGCTTGATGACTGAAGCTTTCTTT.

The chain links TRBV19 to TRBJ1-1, with D perhaps matching TRBD1 (5 bases). This CDR3 contains 14 residues. The germline V gene encodes CDR1 LNHDA and CDR2 SQIVND (reference sequence). V was pared by 3 bases and J by 1 base, with 9 bases between. The CDR3 sequence: CASSIRGANTEAFF. The CDR3 nucleotides read TGTGCCAGTAGTATTCGCGGGGCGAACACTGAAGCTTTCTTT.

This rearrangement joins TRBV4-3 to TRBJ2-5, with 8 positions matching TRBD2. Trimming removed 0 bases from V and 4 bases from J; junction bases left unmatched: 16. Germline V gene data show CDR1 as LGHNA and CDR2 as YSLEER. The CDR3 is 19 amino acids. The CDR3 sequence is CASSQDFGLSGIRGETQYF. For the CDR3, the DNA is TGCGCCAGCAGCCAAGATTTTGGGCTTAGCGGGATTCGGGGAGAGACCCAGTACTTC.

This clone was counted between two and nine times. V and J are TRBV30 and TRBJ1-2, with 8 nucleotides matching TRBD1. Losses at the gene ends were 4 bases for V and 4 bases for J; bases not matched to a gene: 5. The CDR3 length is 13 residues. Germline CDR1 is GTSNPN and CDR2 is SVGIG (reference sequence). CDR3 region: CAWIGDRGYGYTF. CDR3 nucleotide sequence: TGTGCCTGGATCGGAGACAGGGGCTATGGCTACACCTTC.

V and J are TRBV25-1 and TRBJ1-1, with a weak D call TRBD1 (6 bases). Germline V gene data show CDR1 as MGHDK and CDR2 as SYGVNS. The CDR3 runs to 11 residues. The V end lost 4 bases, the J end lost 12 bases, and 12 bases lay between the germline ends. CDR3 DNA sequence: TGTGCCAGCAGTGCTTACAGGGAGACTTTCTTT. Its protein product is CASSAYRETFF.

The J gene is TRBJ2-5, the V gene TRBV5-6, with 10 bases fitting TRBD2. The CDR3 loop spans 14 amino acids. V lost 5 bases and J lost 7; bases outside the gene matches: 8. Germline V gene lookup returns CDR1 SGHDT and CDR2 YYEEEE. CDR3 loop: CASSPASGGGTQYF. The CDR3 coding sequence is TGTGCCAGCAGTCCCGCTAGCGGGGGCGGGACCCAGTACTTC.

This clone was seen a handful of times. Other DNA sequences in this specimen translate into the identical CDR3. The rearrangement links TRBV6-1 to TRBJ1-3, with 10 bases lining up with TRBD1. J gave up 3 bases and V 2 bases, and 4 bases lay outside the gene matches. Germline-derived CDR1 and CDR2 are MNHNS and SASEGT. This CDR3 has 16 amino acids. CDR3 in DNA: TGTGCCAGCAGTGAAAGACAGGGGGCAGGTGGAAACACCATATATTTT. It encodes CASSERQGAGGNTIYF.

The gene calls are TRBV6-5 and TRBJ1-2, with 8 nucleotides matching TRBD1. V shed 5 bases and J 8 bases; nucleotides not matched to a gene: 10. The CDR3 runs to 14 residues. CDR1 and CDR2 (germline): MNHEY, SVGAGI. CDR3 sequence: CASSLGQGLGGYTF. DNA of the CDR3: TGTGCCAGCAGTCTTGGACAGGGATTAGGCGGCTACACCTTC.

V and J are TRBV19 and TRBJ2-2; 12 bases line up with TRBD2. This CDR3 contains 15 residues. In germline, CDR1 is LNHDA, CDR2 SQIVND (reference sequence). Germline trimming cut 6 bases from V and 6 bases from J; bases unmatched to any gene: 5. DNA of the CDR3: TGTGCCAGTAGGACTAGCGGGAGTTGGTCCGGGGAGCTGTTTTTT. Translation: CASRTSGSWSGELFF.

The chain uses TRBV10-2 and TRBJ2-1, with 9 bases matching TRBD2. The CDR3 totals 16 residues. The trim removed 5 bases at V and 4 bases at J, leaving 9 bases unmatched. Germline V CDR1 and CDR2: WSHSY, SAAADI. This CDR3 reads CASSYLAGEGYNEQFF. In DNA form, the CDR3 reads TGCGCCAGCAGTTACTTAGCGGGAGAAGGGTACAATGAGCAGTTCTTC.

The chain uses TRBV9 and TRBJ2-6, with unresolved D. V was pared by 1 base and J by 0 bases, with 5 bases between. CDR3 size: 15 residues. Germline CDR1 SGDLS, CDR2 YYNGEE. The CDR3 DNA reads TGTGCCAGCAGCGTAACGAGCTCTGGGGCCAACGTCCTGACTTTC. Translating gives CASSVTSSGANVLTF.

The J gene is TRBJ2-7, the V gene TRBV6-1, with TRBD1 matching 7 bases. Germline values: CDR1 MNHNS, CDR2 SASEGT. With V trimmed by 4 bases and J by 3 bases, 12 bases remained unmatched. The CDR3 runs 16 residues. The CDR3 nucleotides are TGTGCCAGCAGTGTATCGCCCCGGACAGGACGCTACGAGCAGTACTTC. It encodes CASSVSPRTGRYEQYF.